This T cell receptor (beta chain) was sequenced in a study of lymphopenia after photon versus proton radiotherapy. Study-level findings and limits: Authors raise, but do not show, better survival with proton therapy.

Method: immunoSEQ multiplex PCR; TCRdb's copy keeps in-frame clones and lacks some. The table records under 35,000 clones, about 91% of them present only once. Comment on this clone: As yet, its antigen is unknown.

CDR1 SGHAT and CDR2 FQNNGV come from the germline V gene. V was clipped by 3 bases and J by 4 bases; unmatched bases: 6. This CDR3 has 16 amino acids. V usage is TRBV11-2 and J usage is TRBJ2-2, with TRBD2 identical over 9 bases. The TCR was taken from a woman in her 70s with pancreatic cancer. Some clones in this sample may be carry-over from other donors' samples. The starting material was peripheral blood, obtained from a patient treated with proton-based radiotherapy. CDR3 DNA: TGTGCCAGCAGCTTTGGCGGGAGGGCCAGCACCGGGGAGCTGTTTTTT. This encodes CASSFGGRASTGELFF.